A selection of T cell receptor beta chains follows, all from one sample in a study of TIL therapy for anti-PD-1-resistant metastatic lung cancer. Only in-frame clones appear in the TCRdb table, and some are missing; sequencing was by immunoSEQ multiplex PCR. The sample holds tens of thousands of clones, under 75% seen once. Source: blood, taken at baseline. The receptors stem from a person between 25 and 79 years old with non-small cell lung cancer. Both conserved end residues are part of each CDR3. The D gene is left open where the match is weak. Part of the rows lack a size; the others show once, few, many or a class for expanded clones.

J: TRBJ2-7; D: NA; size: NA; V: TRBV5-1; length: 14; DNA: TGCGCCAGCAGCGTGGGGGTTGCAGGATACGAGCAGTACTTC; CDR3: CASSVGVAGYEQYF
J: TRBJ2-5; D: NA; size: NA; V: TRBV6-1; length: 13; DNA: TGTGCTACGACGGAGGAGCTGGGAGAGACCCAGTACTTC; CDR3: CATTEELGETQYF
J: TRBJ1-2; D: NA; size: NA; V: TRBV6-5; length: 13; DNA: TGTGCCAGCAGTCGGAGCCCCGACTATGGCTACACCTTC; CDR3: CASSRSPDYGYTF
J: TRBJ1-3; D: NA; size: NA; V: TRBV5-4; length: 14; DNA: TGTGCCAGCAGCTTCCGGGGAGCTGGAAACACCATATATTTT; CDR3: CASSFRGAGNTIYF
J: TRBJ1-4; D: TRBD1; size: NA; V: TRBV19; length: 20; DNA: TGTGCCAGTAGTATGGTTCGGGACAGCCTAAATCTTTACATAAATGAAAAACTGTTTTTT; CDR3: CASSMVRDSLNLYINEKLFF
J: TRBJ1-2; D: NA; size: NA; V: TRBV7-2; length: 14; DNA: TGTGCCAGCAGCTTTTATGGGGTTAACTATGGCTACACCTTC; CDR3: CASSFYGVNYGYTF
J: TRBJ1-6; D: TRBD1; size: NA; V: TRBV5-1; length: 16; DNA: TGCGCCAGCAGCTGGACCGGGACAGGGGCGAATTCACCCCTCCACTTT; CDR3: CASSWTGTGANSPLHF
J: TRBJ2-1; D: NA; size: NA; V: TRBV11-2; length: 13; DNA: TGTGCCAGCAGCTTAGGACTAGTCGGAGAGCAGTTCTTC; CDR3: CASSLGLVGEQFF
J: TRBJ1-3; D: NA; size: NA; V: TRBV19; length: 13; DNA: TGTGCCAGTACCTCCCTCCCTGGAAACACCATATATTTT; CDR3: CASTSLPGNTIYF
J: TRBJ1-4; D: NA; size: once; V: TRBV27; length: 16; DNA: TGTGCCAGCAGTCCCTCCTACAGGGCCCATAATGAAAAACTGTTTTTT; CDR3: CASSPSYRAHNEKLFF
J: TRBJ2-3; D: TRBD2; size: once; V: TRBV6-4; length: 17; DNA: TGTGCCAGCAGTGACTCGTTCGGCCGGGGGGACGCAGATACGCAGTATTTT; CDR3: CASSDSFGRGDADTQYF
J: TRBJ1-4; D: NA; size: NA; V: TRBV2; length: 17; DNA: TGTGCCAGCAGTGAACTAGTTGCGGCGGGGGCGCCTGAAAAACTGTTTTTT; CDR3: CASSELVAAGAPEKLFF
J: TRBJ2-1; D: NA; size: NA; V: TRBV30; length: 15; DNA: TGTGCCTGGAGTGTGGGGGGACAAGGTTACAATGAGCAGTTCTTC; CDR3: CAWSVGGQGYNEQFF
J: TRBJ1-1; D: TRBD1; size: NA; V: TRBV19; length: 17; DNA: TGTGCCAGTAGTCCGAGGACAGGGGGCGGGTGGAACACTGAAGCTTTCTTT; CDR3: CASSPRTGGGWNTEAFF
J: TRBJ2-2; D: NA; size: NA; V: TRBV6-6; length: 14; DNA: TGTGCCAGCAGTCTTCCAACGAACACCGGGGAGCTGTTTTTT; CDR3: CASSLPTNTGELFF
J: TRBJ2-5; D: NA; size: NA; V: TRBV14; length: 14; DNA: TGTGCCAGCAGCCGCCGGGACTACCAAGAGACCCAGTACTTC; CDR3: CASSRRDYQETQYF
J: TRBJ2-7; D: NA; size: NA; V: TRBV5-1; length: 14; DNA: TGCGCCAGCAGCAGCAGGGGCACGGCGTACGAGCAGTACTTC; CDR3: CASSSRGTAYEQYF
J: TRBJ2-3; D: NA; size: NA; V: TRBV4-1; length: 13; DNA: TGCGCCAGCAGCCAAGAGTGGGCAGATACGCAGTATTTT; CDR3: CASSQEWADTQYF
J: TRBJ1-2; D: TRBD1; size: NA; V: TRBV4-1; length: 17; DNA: TGCGCCAGCAGCCAATGGCCGGGACAGTTAGCTAACTATGGCTACACCTTC; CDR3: CASSQWPGQLANYGYTF
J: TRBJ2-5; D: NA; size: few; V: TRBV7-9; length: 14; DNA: TGTGCCAGCAGCTTTGGTGGAGGAGAAGAGACCCAGTACTTC; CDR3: CASSFGGGEETQYF
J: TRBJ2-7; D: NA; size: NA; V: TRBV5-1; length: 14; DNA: TGCGCCAGCAGCACTACAGAGAGCTCCTACGAGCAGTACTTC; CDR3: CASSTTESSYEQYF
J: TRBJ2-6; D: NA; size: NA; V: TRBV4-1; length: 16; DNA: TGCGCCAGCAGCCAAGAAGGGGGGTCTGGGGCCAACGTCCTGACTTTC; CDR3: CASSQEGGSGANVLTF
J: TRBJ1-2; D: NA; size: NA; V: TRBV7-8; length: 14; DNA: TGTGCCAGCAGCTTAAGGTTGACAAACTATGGCTACACCTTC; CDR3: CASSLRLTNYGYTF
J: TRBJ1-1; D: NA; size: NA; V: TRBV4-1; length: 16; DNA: TGCGCCAGCAGCCAAGATAGGGGCCAGGGGAACACTGAAGCTTTCTTT; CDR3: CASSQDRGQGNTEAFF
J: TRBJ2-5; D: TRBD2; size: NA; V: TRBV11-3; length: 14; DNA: TGTGCCAGCAGCCCCGGGACTAGTGTAGAGACCCAGTACTTC; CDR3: CASSPGTSVETQYF
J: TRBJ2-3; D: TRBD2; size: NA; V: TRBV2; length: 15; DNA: TGTGCCAGCAGTGTAGCGGGGGTGAGCACAGATACGCAGTATTTT; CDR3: CASSVAGVSTDTQYF
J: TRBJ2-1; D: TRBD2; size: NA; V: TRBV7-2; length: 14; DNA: TGTGCCAGCAGCTTAGGAGGAGCGGGACTTGAGCAGTTCTTC; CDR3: CASSLGGAGLEQFF
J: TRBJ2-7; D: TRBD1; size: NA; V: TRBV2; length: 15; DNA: TGTGCCAGCAGTGGAATAACGGGACAGCTCTACGAGCAGTACTTC; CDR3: CASSGITGQLYEQYF
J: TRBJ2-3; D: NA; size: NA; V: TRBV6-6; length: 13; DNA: TGTGCCAGCAGTGCCATTGGGGCGGATACGCAGTATTTT; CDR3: CASSAIGADTQYF
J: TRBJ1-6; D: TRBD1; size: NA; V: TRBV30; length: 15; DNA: TGTGCCCACAGGGGGGGCAGCTCCTATAATTCACCCCTCCACTTT; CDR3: CAHRGGSSYNSPLHF
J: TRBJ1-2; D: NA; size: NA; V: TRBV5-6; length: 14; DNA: TGTGCCAGCAGCTTGCAGGTGGTAAACTATGGCTACACCTTC; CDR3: CASSLQVVNYGYTF
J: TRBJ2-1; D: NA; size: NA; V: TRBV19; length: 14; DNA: TGTGCCAGTAGTTTAGACAGCTCCTACAATGAGCAGTTCTTC; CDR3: CASSLDSSYNEQFF
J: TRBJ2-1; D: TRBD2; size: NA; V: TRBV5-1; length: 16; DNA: TGCGCCAGCAGCTTGGGGGGCGGGAGTTCCCTCAATGAGCAGTTCTTC; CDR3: CASSLGGGSSLNEQFF
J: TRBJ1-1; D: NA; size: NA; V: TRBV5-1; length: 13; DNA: TGCGCCAGCAGCTTCACAGGGAACACTGAAGCTTTCTTT; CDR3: CASSFTGNTEAFF
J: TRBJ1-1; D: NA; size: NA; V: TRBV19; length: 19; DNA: TGTGCCAGTAGAAAATCCGCCCAGGGGACGGGACTCATGAACACTGAAGCTTTCTTT; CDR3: CASRKSAQGTGLMNTEAFF
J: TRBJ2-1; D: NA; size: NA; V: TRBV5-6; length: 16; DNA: TGTGCCAGCACTCCGAGGTCCGGGGGCATCTACAATGAGCAGTTCTTC; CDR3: CASTPRSGGIYNEQFF
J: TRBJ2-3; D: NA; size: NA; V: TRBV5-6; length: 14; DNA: TGTGCCAGCAGCCGGGACATCAGCACAGATACGCAGTATTTT; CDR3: CASSRDISTDTQYF
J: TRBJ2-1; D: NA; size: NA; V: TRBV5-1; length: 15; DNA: TGCGCCAGCTATCGTATACCGAACATTTACAATGAGCAGTTCTTC; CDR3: CASYRIPNIYNEQFF
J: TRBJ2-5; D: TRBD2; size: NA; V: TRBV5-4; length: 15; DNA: TGTGCCAGCAGCTTGACTAGCGGGGGGGCAGAGACCCAGTACTTC; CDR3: CASSLTSGGAETQYF
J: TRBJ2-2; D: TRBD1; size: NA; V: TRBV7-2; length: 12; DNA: TGTGCCAGCAGAACAGGGGTCGGGGAGCTGTTTTTT; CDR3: CASRTGVGELFF
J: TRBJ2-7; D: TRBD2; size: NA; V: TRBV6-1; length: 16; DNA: TGTGCCAGCAGTGCAAGCGGGGCCACCTTCTCCTACGAGCAGTACTTC; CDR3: CASSASGATFSYEQYF
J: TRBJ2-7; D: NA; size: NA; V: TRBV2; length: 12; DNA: TGTGCCAGCAGGGGGAGAGGGGACGAGCAGTACTTC; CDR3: CASRGRGDEQYF
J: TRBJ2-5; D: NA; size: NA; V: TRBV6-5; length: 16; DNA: TGTGCCAGCAGTTACTCGAGGTATCCGGCTATAGAGACCCAGTACTTC; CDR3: CASSYSRYPAIETQYF
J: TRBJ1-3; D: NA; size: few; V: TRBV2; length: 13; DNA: TGTGCCAGCACGGAGTACACTGGAAACACCATATATTTT; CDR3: CASTEYTGNTIYF
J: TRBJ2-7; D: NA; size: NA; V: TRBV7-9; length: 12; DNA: TGTGCCAGCAGCTTGGATCTAGGAGAGCAGTACTTC; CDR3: CASSLDLGEQYF
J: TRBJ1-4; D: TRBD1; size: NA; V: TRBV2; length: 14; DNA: TGTGCCACCTCGGGGACAGGGGGCTGGGAAAAACTGTTTTTT; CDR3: CATSGTGGWEKLFF
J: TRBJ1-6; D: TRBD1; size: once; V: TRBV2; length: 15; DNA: TGTGCCAGCAGTGATTTGGGGACAGATAATTCACCCCTCCACTTT; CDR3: CASSDLGTDNSPLHF
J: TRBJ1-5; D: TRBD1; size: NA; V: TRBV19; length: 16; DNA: TGTGCCAGTAGTACCCCGGGGACAGGGGGAAATCAGCCCCAGCATTTT; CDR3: CASSTPGTGGNQPQHF
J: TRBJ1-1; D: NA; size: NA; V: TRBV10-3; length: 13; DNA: TGTGCCATCAGTGGGCTCATGAACACTGAAGCTTTCTTT; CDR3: CAISGLMNTEAFF
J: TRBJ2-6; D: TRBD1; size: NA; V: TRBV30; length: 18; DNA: TGTGCCTGGACTAAAACATGGACAGGGAGGTCTGGGGCCAACGTCCTGACTTTC; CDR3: CAWTKTWTGRSGANVLTF
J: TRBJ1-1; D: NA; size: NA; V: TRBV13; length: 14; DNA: TGTGCCAGCAGCTCAAACAGGGAGACCACTGAAGCTTTCTTT; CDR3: CASSSNRETTEAFF
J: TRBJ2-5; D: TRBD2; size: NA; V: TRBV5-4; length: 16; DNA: TGTGCCAGCAGCTTGGCCCTAGCGGGGGGGCTGGAGACCCAGTACTTC; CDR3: CASSLALAGGLETQYF
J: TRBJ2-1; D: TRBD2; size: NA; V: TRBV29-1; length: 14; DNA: TGCAGCGGAAGACGGAGCGGGGCGGACAATGAGCAGTTCTTC; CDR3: CSGRRSGADNEQFF
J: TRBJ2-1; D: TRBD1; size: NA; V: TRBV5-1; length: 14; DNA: TGCGCCAGCAGCTACGGACAGGGTGGAGATGAGCAGTTCTTC; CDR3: CASSYGQGGDEQFF